This T cell receptor beta chain was captured in a study of cytomegalovirus exposure and HLA in healthy donors. Researchers ran the PCR with 60 Vbeta and 13 Jbeta primers. Sequenced by immunoSEQ multiplex PCR; TCRdb stores in-frame clones only, minus some. The data contain about 88,000 clones, about four fifths of them seen just once; the ten biggest clones take up around 4.5%. Germline V CDR1 and CDR2: SGHRS, YFSETQ. Trimming left V 7 bases short and J 5 bases short, with 9 bases between. The CDR3 runs to 11 residues. The material sequenced was PBMCs. V and J are TRBV5-1 and TRBJ1-2; D is uncertain. The clonotype was recovered from a woman in her forties in good health and CMV-seronegative. DNA for the CDR3: TGCGCCAGCGGGGAGGGTTATGGCTACACCTTC. This encodes CASGEGYGYTF.